This T cell receptor beta chain derives from a study of blood T cell repertoires in COVID-19. Turning to the study itself: PBMCs, B-cell-depleted T cells, or T cells were the source of the cDNA or gDNA that made up the material.

Measured with immunoSEQ multiplex PCR; TCRdb has only the in-frame clones, and not every one. Of about 320,000 clones listed, more than 70% were seen once; the top ten hold around 1.7%. This TCR derives from a woman aged 45-65 years with acute or convalescent COVID-19. Sequencing input: peripheral blood.

This CDR3 reads CASSLGLASYNEQFF. The CDR3 DNA is TGTGCCAGCAGCCTCGGACTAGCTTCCTACAATGAGCAGTTCTTC. V gene TRBV27 combines with J gene TRBJ2-1; 8 bases fit TRBD2. There are 15 residues in the CDR3. V was pared by 6 bases and J by 1 base, with 5 bases of the junction left unmatched. Germline values: CDR1 MNHEY, CDR2 SMNVEV (reference sequence).